The following is a T cell receptor (beta chain) sequence with its context. The target antigen is unknown. TCRdb used MiXCR to reprocess the 5' RACE reads, holding one entry per CDR3 protein. The sample shows about 260,000 distinct CDR3 sequences, under 15% of them seen only once. This sample is part of a study of T cells after yellow fever vaccination. Study outcomes and limitations: Booster sampling recovered most clones from primary vaccination (under 98% CD4, around 90% CD8). CD4 and CD8 compartments shared a small share of clonotypes. Peak timing came faster in the weaker secondary response, day 5 versus 15.

CDR1 is SGHRS and CDR2 is YFSETQ in the germline V gene. The CDR3 has 15 residues. The V gene lost 0 bases and the J gene lost 5 bases, with 14 bases spanning the gap. Source: CD4+ T cells sorted from PBMCs, taken 45 days after the yellow fever booster vaccination. The source is a young man who received the YFV17D yellow fever vaccine. The chain joins TRBV5-1 to TRBJ2-5; weak D call: TRBD1 (5 bases). The CDR3 protein is CASSLVTLRVETQYF. The CDR3 DNA reads TGCGCCAGCAGCTTGGTGACACTCAGGGTGGAGACCCAGTACTTC.